Included here is one T cell receptor beta chain sequence, with context. The V gene lost 0 bases and the J gene lost 4 bases, with 10 bases spanning the gap. Germline V gives CDR1 SGHTS, CDR2 YDEGEE. The CDR3 has 15 amino acids. This entry is derived from a study of human T cells and chemical hapten exposure. Study-wide context: 2% DPC was applied to approximately 2 cm by approximately 2 cm of upper inner arm skin for sensitization. Patients' scalps got diphenylcyclopropenone weekly throughout the approximately 25-week study.

Documented time point: patch test 3, about 24 weeks after DPC sensitization. Treatment in this sample: therapeutic diphenylcyclopropenone sensitization with weekly scalp DPC. TCRdb reanalysed the RACE reads using MiXCR and keeps one entry per CDR3 protein. The sample contains fewer than 200,000 distinct CDR3 sequences, 25% to 30% of which appear only once. The chain joins TRBV5-8 to TRBJ1-4; no clear D. This receptor was taken from a woman aged 18-29 years with alopecia areata. Some clones in this sample may be carry-over from other donors' samples. The specimen comprised whole blood, sampled in connection with sensitization to the hapten diphenylcyclopropenone (DPC). The CDR3 DNA reads as TGTGCCAGCAGCTTGGCCAGGACCTTTAATGAAAAACTGTTTTTT. Its translation: CASSLARTFNEKLFF.